A selection of T cell receptor beta chains follows, all from one sample in a study of blood T cell repertoires in COVID-19. Assay used: immunoSEQ multiplex PCR; TCRdb lists only in-frame clones, some missing. This sample has about 60,000 clones; around 80% occur once, and the top ten carry less than 15%. Material for sequencing was peripheral blood. The receptor set was obtained from a human donor in a cohort sampled during active COVID-19. The CDR3 runs from the conserved cysteine through the conserved F or W. D genes are given only for firm matches. Where a row states a size, it is once, few, many or the class of an expanded clone; other rows omit it.

d_call: NA; j_call: TRBJ2-7; v_call: TRBV7-8; clone_size: NA; cdr3_aa: CASSLDAGSYDEQYF; cdr3_nt: TGTGCCAGCAGCTTAGATGCAGGGTCCTACGACGAGCAGTACTTC
d_call: NA; j_call: TRBJ2-1; v_call: TRBV4-3; clone_size: NA; cdr3_aa: CASSQEVIDVRRQFF; cdr3_nt: TGCGCCAGCAGCCAAGAAGTGATCGATGTGAGGCGCCAGTTCTTC
d_call: NA; j_call: TRBJ2-6; v_call: TRBV7-3; clone_size: NA; cdr3_aa: CASSPRDAGANVLTF; cdr3_nt: TGTGCCAGCAGCCCCCGAGATGCCGGGGCCAACGTCCTGACTTTC
d_call: TRBD1; j_call: TRBJ2-7; v_call: TRBV9; clone_size: once; cdr3_aa: CASSAGTAYYEQYF; cdr3_nt: TGTGCCAGCAGCGCCGGGACAGCGTACTACGAGCAGTACTTC
d_call: TRBD1; j_call: TRBJ1-5; v_call: TRBV28; clone_size: NA; cdr3_aa: CASSPSDRGLYSNQPQHF; cdr3_nt: TGTGCCAGCAGCCCCTCCGACAGGGGATTATATAGCAATCAGCCCCAGCATTTT
d_call: NA; j_call: TRBJ2-7; v_call: TRBV30; clone_size: NA; cdr3_aa: CAWAGTESYEQYF; cdr3_nt: TGTGCCTGGGCCGGGACTGAGTCCTACGAGCAGTACTTC
d_call: TRBD1; j_call: TRBJ1-4; v_call: TRBV9; clone_size: NA; cdr3_aa: CASSASGTDNEKLFF; cdr3_nt: TGTGCCAGCAGCGCCTCCGGGACAGATAATGAAAAACTGTTTTTT
d_call: NA; j_call: TRBJ2-1; v_call: TRBV7-6; clone_size: few; cdr3_aa: CASHGFVNNEQFF; cdr3_nt: TGTGCCAGCCACGGGTTTGTGAACAATGAGCAGTTCTTC
d_call: TRBD1; j_call: TRBJ1-5; v_call: TRBV7-8; clone_size: NA; cdr3_aa: CASSLGWQGAWNQPQHF; cdr3_nt: TGTGCCAGCAGCTTAGGGTGGCAGGGGGCCTGGAATCAGCCCCAGCATTTT
d_call: NA; j_call: TRBJ2-7; v_call: TRBV28; clone_size: once; cdr3_aa: CASSLDREDDIYEQYF; cdr3_nt: TGTGCCAGCAGTTTAGACAGAGAGGACGACATTTACGAGCAGTACTTC
d_call: NA; j_call: TRBJ2-7; v_call: TRBV11-1; clone_size: NA; cdr3_aa: CASSETGTSTYEQYF; cdr3_nt: TGTGCCAGCAGCGAAACCGGGACAAGTACCTACGAGCAGTACTTC
d_call: NA; j_call: TRBJ1-1; v_call: TRBV6-5; clone_size: NA; cdr3_aa: CASSYSIRGDTEAFF; cdr3_nt: TGTGCCAGCAGTTACTCGATTCGGGGAGACACTGAAGCTTTCTTT
d_call: TRBD1; j_call: TRBJ2-7; v_call: TRBV19; clone_size: NA; cdr3_aa: CASSITGGTYEQYF; cdr3_nt: TGTGCCAGTAGTATCACAGGGGGAACCTACGAGCAGTACTTC
d_call: TRBD2; j_call: TRBJ2-5; v_call: TRBV6-5; clone_size: NA; cdr3_aa: CASLVAGVYQETQYF; cdr3_nt: TGTGCCAGCCTCGTAGCGGGGGTATACCAAGAGACCCAGTACTTC
d_call: TRBD2; j_call: TRBJ2-2; v_call: TRBV6-2/TRBV6-3; clone_size: NA; cdr3_aa: CASSQRLAGVGNTGELFF; cdr3_nt: TGTGCCAGCAGTCAGAGACTAGCGGGAGTCGGAAACACCGGGGAGCTGTTTTTT
d_call: NA; j_call: TRBJ1-5; v_call: TRBV4-3; clone_size: few; cdr3_aa: CASSQDLERQYSNQPQHF; cdr3_nt: TGCGCCAGCAGCCAAGATCTAGAGAGACAGTATAGCAATCAGCCCCAGCATTTT
d_call: TRBD2; j_call: TRBJ2-3; v_call: TRBV13; clone_size: once; cdr3_aa: CASPREADTQYF; cdr3_nt: TGTGCCAGCCCGCGGGAGGCAGATACGCAGTATTTT
d_call: TRBD2; j_call: TRBJ2-7; v_call: TRBV5-8; clone_size: once; cdr3_aa: CASSLGGRASYEQYF; cdr3_nt: TGTGCCAGCAGCTTGGGAGGGAGGGCCTCCTACGAGCAGTACTTC
d_call: NA; j_call: TRBJ2-7; v_call: TRBV25-1; clone_size: NA; cdr3_aa: CASSELVEGLVQYF; cdr3_nt: TGTGCCAGCAGTGAATTAGTGGAGGGTCTAGTGCAGTACTTC
d_call: TRBD2; j_call: TRBJ2-7; v_call: TRBV9; clone_size: few; cdr3_aa: CASSISGGAYEQYF; cdr3_nt: TGTGCCAGCAGCATTAGCGGGGGGGCCTACGAGCAGTACTTC
d_call: NA; j_call: TRBJ2-7; v_call: TRBV11-3; clone_size: NA; cdr3_aa: CASSRGGGGQYF; cdr3_nt: TGTGCCAGCAGCCGCGGCGGGGGCGGACAGTACTTC
d_call: TRBD1; j_call: TRBJ1-4; v_call: TRBV2; clone_size: NA; cdr3_aa: CASSATGAANEKLFF; cdr3_nt: TGTGCCAGCAGTGCGACAGGGGCCGCTAATGAAAAACTGTTTTTT
d_call: NA; j_call: TRBJ2-7; v_call: TRBV9; clone_size: NA; cdr3_aa: CASSAGTPYEQYF; cdr3_nt: TGTGCCAGCAGCGCCGGGACACCTTACGAGCAGTACTTC
d_call: TRBD1; j_call: TRBJ2-5; v_call: TRBV27; clone_size: NA; cdr3_aa: CASSLSPGGETQYF; cdr3_nt: TGTGCCAGCAGTTTATCGCCAGGGGGAGAGACCCAGTACTTC
d_call: TRBD1; j_call: TRBJ2-7; v_call: TRBV6-5; clone_size: NA; cdr3_aa: CASCRQGAYEQYF; cdr3_nt: TGTGCCAGCTGTCGACAGGGGGCCTACGAGCAGTACTTC
d_call: NA; j_call: TRBJ1-5; v_call: TRBV7-5; clone_size: NA; cdr3_aa: CVRSSQYRDNQPQHF; cdr3_nt: TGTGTCAGAAGCTCCCAGTACCGTGATAATCAGCCCCAGCATTTT
d_call: NA; j_call: TRBJ2-7; v_call: TRBV7-9; clone_size: once; cdr3_aa: CASSLEAQGRYEQYF; cdr3_nt: TGTGCCAGCAGCTTAGAGGCTCAGGGAAGGTACGAGCAGTACTTC